The clone carrying this T cell receptor beta chain was counted between two and nine times. This entry is derived from a study of blood T cell repertoires in COVID-19. How the authors handled the data: How many nucleated cells were present was estimated from reference gene primer amplification. Generated by immunoSEQ multiplex PCR, the TCRdb table keeps only in-frame clones and is missing some. V, J and clone size reflect that table, while D and trimming were determined from the DNA. The profile shows some 320,000 clones, around 84% of them singletons. The TCR was taken from a woman aged 30 to 39 who had been exposed to COVID-19. Specimen: PBMCs or T cells enriched from blood (not recorded which).

The CDR3 sequence: CASSGGTGSGGYTF. In DNA, the CDR3 is TGTGCCAGCAGCGGGGGGACAGGGTCTGGTGGCTACACCTTC. This chain uses TRBV7-9 with TRBJ1-2; 9 nucleotides agree with TRBD1. Germline lookup yields CDR1 SEHNR and CDR2 FQNEAQ (reference sequence). The CDR3 spans 14 residues. V lost 5 bases to trimming and J lost 7 bases; unmatched junction nucleotides: 8.